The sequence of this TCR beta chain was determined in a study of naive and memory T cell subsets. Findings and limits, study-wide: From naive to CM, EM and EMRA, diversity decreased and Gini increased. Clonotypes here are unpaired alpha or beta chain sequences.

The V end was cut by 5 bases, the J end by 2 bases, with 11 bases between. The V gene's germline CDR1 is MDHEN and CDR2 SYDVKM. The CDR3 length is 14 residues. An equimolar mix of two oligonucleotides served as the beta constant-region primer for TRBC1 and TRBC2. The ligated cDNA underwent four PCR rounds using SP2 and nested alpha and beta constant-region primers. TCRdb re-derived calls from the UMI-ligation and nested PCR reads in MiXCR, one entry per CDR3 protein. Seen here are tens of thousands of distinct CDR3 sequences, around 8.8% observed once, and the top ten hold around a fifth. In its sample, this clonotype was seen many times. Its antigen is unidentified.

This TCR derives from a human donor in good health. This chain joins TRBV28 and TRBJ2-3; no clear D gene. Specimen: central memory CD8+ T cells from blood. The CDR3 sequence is CASSLPFLTDTQYF. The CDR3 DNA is TGTGCCAGCAGTCTACCCTTTCTCACAGATACGCAGTATTTT. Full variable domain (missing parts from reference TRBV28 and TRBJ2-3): DVKVTQSSRYLVKRTGEKVFLECVQDMDHENMFWYRQDPGLGLRLIYFSYDVKMKEKGDIPEGYSVSREKKERFSLILESASTNQTSMYLCASSLPFLTDTQYFGPGTRLTVL.